This T cell receptor beta chain was sequenced during a study of cytomegalovirus exposure and HLA in healthy donors. Study-wide background: Of roughly 400 genotyped donors, roughly 86% clustered with self-reported Caucasian donors. Points from the study as a whole: Previously analyzed data showed that most TCR beta V segments were productive at a frequency of about 87% or about 30%. An observed cluster of highly shared sequence variants was recorded as a likely sequencing artifact. Being indistinguishable, some V segments were excluded, TRBV6-2 and TRBV6-3 among them.

V dropped 7 bases and J dropped 1 base, with 9 bases sitting between them. The germline CDR1 and CDR2 sequences are ENHRY and SYGVKD. The CDR3 contains 13 residues. Note on this clone: No antigen is known for it.

Researchers ran the PCR with 60 Vbeta and 13 Jbeta primers. Assay used: immunoSEQ multiplex PCR; TCRdb lists only in-frame clones, some missing. The table lists tens of thousands of clones, around 80% of them singletons, with 9.7% in the top ten. The chain links TRBV10-3 to TRBJ2-3, with a possible D match to TRBD2 (6 bases). The TCR sequence derives from a man in his forties or fifties in good health and CMV-seronegative. Sequencing was performed on PBMCs. In nucleotides, the CDR3 is TGTGCCATCAAGGAGGGGCGCACAGATACGCAGTATTTT. This sequence encodes CAIKEGRTDTQYF.